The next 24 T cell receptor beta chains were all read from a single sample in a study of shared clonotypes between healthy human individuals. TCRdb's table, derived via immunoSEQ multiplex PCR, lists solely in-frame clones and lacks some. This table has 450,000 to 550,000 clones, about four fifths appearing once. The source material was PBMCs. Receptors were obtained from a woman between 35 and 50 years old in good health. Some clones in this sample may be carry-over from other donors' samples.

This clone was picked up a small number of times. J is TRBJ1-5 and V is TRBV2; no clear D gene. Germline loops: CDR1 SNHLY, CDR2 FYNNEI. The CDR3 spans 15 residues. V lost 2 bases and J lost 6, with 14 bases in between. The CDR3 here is CASSEIGQSGQPQHF. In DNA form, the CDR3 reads TGTGCCAGCAGTGAAATTGGGCAGTCTGGTCAGCCCCAGCATTTT.

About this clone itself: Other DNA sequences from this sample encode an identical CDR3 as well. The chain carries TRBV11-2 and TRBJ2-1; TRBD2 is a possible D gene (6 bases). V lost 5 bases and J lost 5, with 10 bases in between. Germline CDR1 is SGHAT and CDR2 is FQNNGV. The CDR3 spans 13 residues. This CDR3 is CASSTGLNNEQFF. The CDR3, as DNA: TGTGCCAGCAGCACCGGACTAAACAATGAGCAGTTCTTC.

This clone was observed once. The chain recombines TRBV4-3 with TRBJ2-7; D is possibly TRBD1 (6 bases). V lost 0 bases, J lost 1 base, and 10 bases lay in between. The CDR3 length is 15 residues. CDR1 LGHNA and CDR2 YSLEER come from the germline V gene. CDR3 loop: CASSQEWTVSYEQYF. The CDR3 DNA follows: TGCGCCAGCAGCCAAGAGTGGACAGTGTCCTACGAGCAGTACTTC.

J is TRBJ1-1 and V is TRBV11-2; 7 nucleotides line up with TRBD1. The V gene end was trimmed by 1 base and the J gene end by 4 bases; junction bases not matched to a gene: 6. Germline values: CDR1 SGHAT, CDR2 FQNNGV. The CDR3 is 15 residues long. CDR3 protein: CASSLGGTAFTEAFF. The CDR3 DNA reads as TGTGCCAGCAGCTTAGGTGGGACAGCTTTCACTGAAGCTTTCTTT. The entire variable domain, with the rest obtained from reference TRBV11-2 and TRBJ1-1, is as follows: EAGVAQSPRYKIIEKRQSVAFWCNPISGHATLYWYQQILGQGPKLLIQFQNNGVVDDSQLPKDRFSAERLKGVDSTLKIQPAKLEDSAVYLCASSLGGTAFTEAFFGQGTRLTVV.

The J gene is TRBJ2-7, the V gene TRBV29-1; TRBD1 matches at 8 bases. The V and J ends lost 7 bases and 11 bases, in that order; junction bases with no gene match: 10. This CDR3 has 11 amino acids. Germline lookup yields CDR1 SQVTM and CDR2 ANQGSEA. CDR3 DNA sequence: TGCAGCGCCCGGACAGGGCAGCGTAAGTACTTC. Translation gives CSARTGQRKYF.

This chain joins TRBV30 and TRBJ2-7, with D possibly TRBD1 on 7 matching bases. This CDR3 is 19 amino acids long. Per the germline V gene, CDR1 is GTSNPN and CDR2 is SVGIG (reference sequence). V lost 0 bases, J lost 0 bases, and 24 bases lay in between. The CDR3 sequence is CAWSVVRGEWAQTSYEQYF. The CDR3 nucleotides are TGTGCCTGGAGTGTGGTCAGGGGGGAATGGGCACAAACCTCCTACGAGCAGTACTTC.

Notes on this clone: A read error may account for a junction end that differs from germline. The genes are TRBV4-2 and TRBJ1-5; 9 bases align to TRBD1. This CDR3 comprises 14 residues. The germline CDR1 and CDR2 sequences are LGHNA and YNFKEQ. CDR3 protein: CARRDRASNQPQHF. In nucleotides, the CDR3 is TGTGCCCGCAGGGACAGGGCTAGCAATCAGCCCCAGCATTTT.

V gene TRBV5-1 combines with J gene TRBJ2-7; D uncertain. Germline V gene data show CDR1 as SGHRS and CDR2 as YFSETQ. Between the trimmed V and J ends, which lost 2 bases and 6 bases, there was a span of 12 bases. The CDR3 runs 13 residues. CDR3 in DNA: TGCGCCAGCAGCTTCCCGGGTTCCGGCGAGCAGTACTTC. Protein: CASSFPGSGEQYF.

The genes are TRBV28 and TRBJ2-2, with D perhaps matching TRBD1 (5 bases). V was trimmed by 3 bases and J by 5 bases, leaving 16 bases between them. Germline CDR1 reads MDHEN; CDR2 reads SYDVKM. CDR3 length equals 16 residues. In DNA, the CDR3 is TGTGCCAGCAGTTTCCCAAGGCAGGGATTGACCGGGGAGCTGTTTTTT. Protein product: CASSFPRQGLTGELFF. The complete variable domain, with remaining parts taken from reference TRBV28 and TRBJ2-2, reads DVKVTQSSRYLVKRTGEKVFLECVQDMDHENMFWYRQDPGLGLRLIYFSYDVKMKEKGDIPEGYSVSREKKERFSLILESASTNQTSMYLCASSFPRQGLTGELFFGEGSRLTVL.

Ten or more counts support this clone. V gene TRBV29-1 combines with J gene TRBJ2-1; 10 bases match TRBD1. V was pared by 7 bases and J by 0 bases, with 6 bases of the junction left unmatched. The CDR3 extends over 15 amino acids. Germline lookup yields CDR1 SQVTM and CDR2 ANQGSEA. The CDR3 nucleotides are TGCAGCGCAAACCGACAGGGGGCCTCCTACAATGAGCAGTTCTTC. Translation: CSANRQGASYNEQFF.

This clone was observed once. The CDR3 loop is CASSQVLRSNTGELFF. CDR3 sequence (DNA): TGCGCCAGCAGCCAAGTTCTACGGTCGAACACCGGGGAGCTGTTTTTT. V and J are TRBV4-3 and TRBJ2-2; the D is unclear. With 1 base removed from V and 0 bases from J, the gap between germline ends came to 9 bases. The CDR3 is 16 residues long. Germline V lookup: CDR1 LGHNA, CDR2 YSLEER.

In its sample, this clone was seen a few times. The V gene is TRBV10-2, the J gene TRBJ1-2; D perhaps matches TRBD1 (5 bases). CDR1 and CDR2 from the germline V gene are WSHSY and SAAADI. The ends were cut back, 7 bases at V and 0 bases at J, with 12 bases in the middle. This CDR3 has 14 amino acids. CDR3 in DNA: TGCGCCAGCAATCCGAGAGGGGCTAACTATGGCTACACCTTC. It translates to CASNPRGANYGYTF.

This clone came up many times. This CDR3 reads CASSPGQPSTDTQYF. The CDR3 DNA reads TGCGCCAGCAGTCCGGGACAACCTAGCACAGATACGCAGTATTTT. This chain joins TRBV5-1 and TRBJ2-3; maybe TRBD1 (6 bases). Trimming removed 5 bases at V and 0 bases at J, with 13 bases between. Germline CDR1 SGHRS, CDR2 YFSETQ. CDR3 length equals 15 residues.

The CDR3 bases are TGTGCCAGCAGCTTAGCGGGAAACCCCTACAATGAGCAGTTCTTC. Translation gives CASSLAGNPYNEQFF. J is TRBJ2-1 and V is TRBV7-2; no reliable D call. Trimming took off 0 bases at V and 2 bases at J, with 8 bases between the two ends. Germline assignment: CDR1 SGHTA and CDR2 FQGNSA. The CDR3 contains 15 residues.

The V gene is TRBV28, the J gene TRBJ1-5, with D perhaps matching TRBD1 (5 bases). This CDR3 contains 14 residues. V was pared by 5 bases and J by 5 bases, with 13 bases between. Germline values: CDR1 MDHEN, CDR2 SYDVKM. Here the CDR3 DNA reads TGTGCCAGCAGTACCCGGCAGGGAGATCAGCCCCAGCATTTT. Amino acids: CASSTRQGDQPQHF.

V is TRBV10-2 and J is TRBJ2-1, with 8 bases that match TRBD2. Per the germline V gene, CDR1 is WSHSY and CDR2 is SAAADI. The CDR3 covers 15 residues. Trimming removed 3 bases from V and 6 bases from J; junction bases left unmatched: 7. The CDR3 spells CASSDREGLFNEQFF. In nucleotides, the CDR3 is TGCGCCAGCAGTGACCGGGAGGGCCTCTTCAATGAGCAGTTCTTC.

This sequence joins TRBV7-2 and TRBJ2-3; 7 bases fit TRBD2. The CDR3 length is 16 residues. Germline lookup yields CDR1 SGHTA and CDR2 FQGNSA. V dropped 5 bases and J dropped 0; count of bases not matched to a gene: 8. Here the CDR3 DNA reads TGTGCCAGCAGCCCCCAGGTTAGCGGGAGCACAGATACGCAGTATTTT. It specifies CASSPQVSGSTDTQYF.

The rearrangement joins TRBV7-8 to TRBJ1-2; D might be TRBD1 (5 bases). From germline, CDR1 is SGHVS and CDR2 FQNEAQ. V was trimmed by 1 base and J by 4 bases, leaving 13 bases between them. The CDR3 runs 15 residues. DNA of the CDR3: TGTGCCAGCAGCTTAGAGGGGTTGTCCGCCTATGGCTACACCTTC. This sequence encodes CASSLEGLSAYGYTF.

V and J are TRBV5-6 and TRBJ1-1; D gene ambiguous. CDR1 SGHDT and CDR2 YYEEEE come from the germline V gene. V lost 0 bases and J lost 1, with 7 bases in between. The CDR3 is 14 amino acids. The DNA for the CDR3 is TGTGCCAGCAGCTTGGGGCCGGGGAACACTGAAGCTTTCTTT. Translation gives CASSLGPGNTEAFF.

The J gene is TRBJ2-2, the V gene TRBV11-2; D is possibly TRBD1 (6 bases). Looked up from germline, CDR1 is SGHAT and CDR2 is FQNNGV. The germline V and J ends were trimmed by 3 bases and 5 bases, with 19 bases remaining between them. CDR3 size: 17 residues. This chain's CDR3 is CASSFLGQTPETGELFF. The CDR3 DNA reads TGTGCCAGCAGCTTTCTTGGACAGACCCCGGAGACCGGGGAGCTGTTTTTT.

The CDR3 spells CAISESRSGSPLHF. Here the CDR3 DNA reads TGTGCCATCAGTGAGTCCCGGTCGGGCTCACCCCTCCACTTT. V gene TRBV10-3 combines with J gene TRBJ1-6, with D hard to call. CDR3 length: 14 residues. V lost 0 bases and J lost 10, with 10 bases in between. CDR1 is ENHRY, CDR2 SYGVKD, per germline.

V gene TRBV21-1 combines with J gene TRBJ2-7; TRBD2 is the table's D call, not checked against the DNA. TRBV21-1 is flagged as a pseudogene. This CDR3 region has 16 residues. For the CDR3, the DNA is TGTGCCAGCAGCAAAGGTCTGAGCAGACTACACTACGAGCAGTACTTC. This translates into CASSKGLSRLHYEQYF.

For the CDR3, the DNA is TGTGCCAGCCTACGTTCAGGTAGCACAGATACGCAGTATTTT. As protein: CASLRSGSTDTQYF. This rearrangement joins TRBV7-2 to TRBJ2-3; D is undetermined. Trimming removed 8 bases at V and 0 bases at J, with 12 bases between. The V gene's germline CDR1 is SGHTA and CDR2 FQGNSA. The length of the CDR3 is 14 residues.

The CDR3, as DNA: TGTGCCAGCAGCTCAGACAGGAACACTGAAGCTTTCTTT. It is translated as CASSSDRNTEAFF. The chain has TRBV7-2 and TRBJ1-1; D is perhaps TRBD1 (5 bases). Germline V gives CDR1 SGHTA, CDR2 FQGNSA. Between the trimmed V and J ends, which lost 4 bases and 1 base, there was a span of 7 bases. The CDR3 spans 13 residues.